Listed below are T cell receptor beta chains from one sample, sequenced in a study of shared clonotypes between healthy human individuals. Assay used: immunoSEQ multiplex PCR; TCRdb lists only in-frame clones, some missing. The repertoire includes 1 million to 1.3 million clones, approximately 80% of them detected once, and 0.5% to 0.65% sits in the top ten. The sequencing input was memory CD4+ T cells from PBMCs. All receptors derive from a man aged 18 to 35 in good health. Some clones in this sample may be carry-over from other donors' samples. Both conserved end residues are part of each CDR3. The order of the fields is V gene, clone size, D gene, J gene, CDR3 DNA, CDR3 protein. D genes are given only for firm matches. Size is stated for part of the rows, as once, few or many counts, or as a class when the clone is expanded.

V gene: TRBV7-9; clone size: NA; D gene: NA; J gene: TRBJ1-2; CDR3 DNA: TGTGCCAGCAGCTTGGGGGATTTAGGCTATGGCTACACCTTC; CDR3 protein: CASSLGDLGYGYTF
V gene: TRBV7-3; clone size: once; D gene: TRBD2; J gene: TRBJ2-1; CDR3 DNA: TGTGCCAGCAGCTTAAAGCCCAGACTAGCGGGCCTGGATGAGCAGTTCTTC; CDR3 protein: CASSLKPRLAGLDEQFF
V gene: TRBV7-2; clone size: NA; D gene: NA; J gene: TRBJ2-7; CDR3 DNA: TGTGCCAGCAGCTTAAGGGGCAAGAACGAGCAGTACTTC; CDR3 protein: CASSLRGKNEQYF
V gene: TRBV5-1; clone size: NA; D gene: NA; J gene: TRBJ2-5; CDR3 DNA: TGCGCCAGCAGCTTCGAGGGGGAGACCCAGTACTTC; CDR3 protein: CASSFEGETQYF
V gene: TRBV2; clone size: NA; D gene: NA; J gene: TRBJ1-2; CDR3 DNA: TGTGCCAGCAGTGACAAAGTCGGGTTTTTCTCGGATGGCTACACCTTC; CDR3 protein: CASSDKVGFFSDGYTF
V gene: TRBV28; clone size: NA; D gene: NA; J gene: TRBJ2-7; CDR3 DNA: TGTGCCACCTCGACCCTAGTCTACGAGCAGTACTTC; CDR3 protein: CATSTLVYEQYF
V gene: TRBV5-1; clone size: NA; D gene: NA; J gene: TRBJ1-1; CDR3 DNA: TGCGCCAGCAGCAGTTCGGGAGGGAACACTGAAGCTTTCTTT; CDR3 protein: CASSSSGGNTEAFF
V gene: TRBV7-2; clone size: NA; D gene: TRBD2; J gene: TRBJ2-1; CDR3 DNA: TGTGCCAGCAGGCGAGCGGGATATTTTAGCTCCTACAATGAGCAGTTCTTC; CDR3 protein: CASRRAGYFSSYNEQFF
V gene: TRBV11-3; clone size: NA; D gene: NA; J gene: TRBJ2-7; CDR3 DNA: TGTGCCAGCAGCTTACGGGGGAGTGGTTACGAGCAGTACTTC; CDR3 protein: CASSLRGSGYEQYF
V gene: TRBV20-1; clone size: NA; D gene: NA; J gene: TRBJ2-3; CDR3 DNA: TGCAGTGCAGGGGTCGAGAGGACGCAGTATTTT; CDR3 protein: CSAGVERTQYF
V gene: TRBV5-4; clone size: few; D gene: NA; J gene: TRBJ2-5; CDR3 DNA: TGTGCCAGCAGCCCAAGAGACGTTCTAGGAAGAGAGATCCAGTACTTC; CDR3 protein: CASSPRDVLGREIQYF
V gene: TRBV28; clone size: few; D gene: TRBD2; J gene: TRBJ2-7; CDR3 DNA: TGTGCCAGCCGGACTAGCGGGGCTTCCTACGAGCAGTACTTC; CDR3 protein: CASRTSGASYEQYF
V gene: TRBV9; clone size: NA; D gene: TRBD1; J gene: TRBJ2-7; CDR3 DNA: TGTGCCAGCAGCCGGGACAGGGTAACCTCCTACGAGCAGTACTTC; CDR3 protein: CASSRDRVTSYEQYF
V gene: TRBV11-2; clone size: NA; D gene: NA; J gene: TRBJ2-5; CDR3 DNA: TGTGCCAGCAGCTTAGCGGGTTCTCAAGAGACCCAGTACTTC; CDR3 protein: CASSLAGSQETQYF
V gene: TRBV30; clone size: NA; D gene: NA; J gene: TRBJ1-3; CDR3 DNA: TGTGCCTGGAGTGTACGAGGGTTAGGTGGAAACACCATATATTTT; CDR3 protein: CAWSVRGLGGNTIYF
V gene: TRBV4-1; clone size: many; D gene: TRBD2; J gene: TRBJ2-5; CDR3 DNA: TGCGCCAGCAGCCAAGTTCCTAGCGGATTCCAAGAGACCCAGTACTTC; CDR3 protein: CASSQVPSGFQETQYF
V gene: TRBV7-2; clone size: NA; D gene: NA; J gene: TRBJ2-2; CDR3 DNA: TGTGCCAGCAGCTTTAGAAGGGCCGAGCTGTTTTTT; CDR3 protein: CASSFRRAELFF
V gene: TRBV28; clone size: once; D gene: TRBD1; J gene: TRBJ2-5; CDR3 DNA: TGTGCCAGCAGTTTGGGACAGGGCAGTACAGAGACCCAGTACTTC; CDR3 protein: CASSLGQGSTETQYF
V gene: TRBV18; clone size: NA; D gene: NA; J gene: TRBJ2-7; CDR3 DNA: TGTGCCAGCTCACCACGGGAAGGTGCCTACGAGCAGTACTTC; CDR3 protein: CASSPREGAYEQYF
V gene: TRBV11-2; clone size: once; D gene: TRBD1; J gene: TRBJ2-6; CDR3 DNA: TGTGCCAGCAGCCGTCGGACAGGGGGCGTATCTGGGGCCAACGTCCTGACTTTC; CDR3 protein: CASSRRTGGVSGANVLTF
V gene: TRBV28; clone size: NA; D gene: NA; J gene: TRBJ1-1; CDR3 DNA: TGTGCCAGCAGTCCACTCGGGACGTCCCCTGAAGCTTTCTTT; CDR3 protein: CASSPLGTSPEAFF
V gene: TRBV28; clone size: NA; D gene: NA; J gene: TRBJ2-7; CDR3 DNA: TGTGCCAGCAGCCTTAGCAGCCCCCCCTACGAGCAGTACTTC; CDR3 protein: CASSLSSPPYEQYF
V gene: TRBV2; clone size: NA; D gene: NA; J gene: TRBJ2-2; CDR3 DNA: TGTGCCAGCAGTGTTGCAGTGGATACCGGGGAGCTGTTTTTT; CDR3 protein: CASSVAVDTGELFF
V gene: TRBV18; clone size: few; D gene: NA; J gene: TRBJ2-1; CDR3 DNA: TGTGCCAGCTCACCACAGAACTACAATGAGCAGTTCTTC; CDR3 protein: CASSPQNYNEQFF
V gene: TRBV7-9; clone size: once; D gene: TRBD1; J gene: TRBJ1-1; CDR3 DNA: TGTGCCAGCAGCTCACCGACAGGGGCGAATGAAGCTTTCTTT; CDR3 protein: CASSSPTGANEAFF
V gene: TRBV21-1; clone size: NA; D gene: NA; J gene: TRBJ1-1; CDR3 DNA: TGTGCCAGCAGCAAAGTGAAAGGGGACGCTTTCTTT; CDR3 protein: CASSKVKGDAFF
V gene: TRBV5-1; clone size: NA; D gene: NA; J gene: TRBJ2-5; CDR3 DNA: TGCGCCAGCAGCTTCGGCAGCCAAGAGACCCAGTACTTC; CDR3 protein: CASSFGSQETQYF
V gene: TRBV28; clone size: NA; D gene: NA; J gene: TRBJ1-2; CDR3 DNA: TGTGCCAGCACCGATCTAGGGGGTGCCTTCGCCGCTTATGGCTACACCTTC; CDR3 protein: CASTDLGGAFAAYGYTF
V gene: TRBV28; clone size: NA; D gene: NA; J gene: TRBJ1-2; CDR3 DNA: TGTGCCATCGCGGCTCTCCTTGCCTATGGCTACACCTTC; CDR3 protein: CAIAALLAYGYTF
V gene: TRBV5-1; clone size: NA; D gene: TRBD1; J gene: TRBJ2-1; CDR3 DNA: TGCGCCAGCAGCTTTCTTCAGGGGGCGCACAATGAGCAGTTCTTC; CDR3 protein: CASSFLQGAHNEQFF
V gene: TRBV4-2; clone size: NA; D gene: TRBD1; J gene: TRBJ1-6; CDR3 DNA: TGTGCCAGCAGCCAAGCTGGACAGGGAAAATCACCCCTCCACTTT; CDR3 protein: CASSQAGQGKSPLHF
V gene: TRBV19; clone size: NA; D gene: TRBD2; J gene: TRBJ2-1; CDR3 DNA: TGTGCCAGTAGTAGCGGGAGGGCTTCCTACAATGAGCAGTTCTTC; CDR3 protein: CASSSGRASYNEQFF
V gene: TRBV5-1; clone size: NA; D gene: TRBD1; J gene: TRBJ2-5; CDR3 DNA: TGCGCCAGCAGCCTAGGACAGGGGACCCACCAAGAGACCCAGTACTTC; CDR3 protein: CASSLGQGTHQETQYF
V gene: TRBV6-4; clone size: NA; D gene: NA; J gene: TRBJ1-1; CDR3 DNA: TGTGCCAGCAGTGTCGTCATGAACACTGAAGCTTTCTTT; CDR3 protein: CASSVVMNTEAFF
V gene: TRBV28; clone size: NA; D gene: NA; J gene: TRBJ1-1; CDR3 DNA: TGTGCCAGCAGTTTACTTCTGAACACTGAAGCTTTCTTT; CDR3 protein: CASSLLLNTEAFF
V gene: TRBV30; clone size: once; D gene: NA; J gene: TRBJ2-5; CDR3 DNA: TGTGCCTGGAGTGTAACGGCAGGGCGAGAGACCCAGTACTTC; CDR3 protein: CAWSVTAGRETQYF
V gene: TRBV30; clone size: NA; D gene: NA; J gene: TRBJ1-1; CDR3 DNA: TGTGCCTGGAGTTCTACGGGGAGTGAAGCTTTCTTT; CDR3 protein: CAWSSTGSEAFF
V gene: TRBV6-5; clone size: NA; D gene: NA; J gene: TRBJ2-1; CDR3 DNA: TGTGCCAGCAGTTATAGGGCGGGACTGTTATACAATGAGCAGTTCTTC; CDR3 protein: CASSYRAGLLYNEQFF
V gene: TRBV6-1; clone size: NA; D gene: NA; J gene: TRBJ1-2; CDR3 DNA: TGTGCCAGCAGTGAATTGGGTGAGGGTTTAGATATCTACACCTTC; CDR3 protein: CASSELGEGLDIYTF
V gene: TRBV28; clone size: NA; D gene: TRBD2; J gene: TRBJ2-3; CDR3 DNA: TGTGCCAGCAGTCCCGGGACTAGCGGACACACAGATACGCAGTATTTT; CDR3 protein: CASSPGTSGHTDTQYF
V gene: TRBV2; clone size: once; D gene: NA; J gene: TRBJ2-7; CDR3 DNA: TGTGCCAGCAGGAGGGACAACTACGAGCAGTACTTC; CDR3 protein: CASRRDNYEQYF
V gene: TRBV6-5; clone size: NA; D gene: NA; J gene: TRBJ2-1; CDR3 DNA: TGTGCCAGCAGTACGGGGAACAATGAGCAGTTCTTC; CDR3 protein: CASSTGNNEQFF
V gene: TRBV6-5; clone size: few; D gene: NA; J gene: TRBJ2-1; CDR3 DNA: TGTGCCAGCCCGGGGAGCGGGCTCTCCTACAATGAGCAGTTCTTC; CDR3 protein: CASPGSGLSYNEQFF
V gene: TRBV18; clone size: NA; D gene: NA; J gene: TRBJ1-2; CDR3 DNA: TGTGCCACCACTGCCGGCGGGACCCTAGGTTATGGCTACACCTTC; CDR3 protein: CATTAGGTLGYGYTF
V gene: TRBV11-2; clone size: NA; D gene: TRBD2; J gene: TRBJ2-2; CDR3 DNA: TGTGCCAGCAGCCCGCGGGGGGCGAACACCGGGGAGCTGTTTTTT; CDR3 protein: CASSPRGANTGELFF
V gene: TRBV30; clone size: NA; D gene: NA; J gene: TRBJ1-5; CDR3 DNA: TGTGCCTGGAAATTGGGGGGATATAGCAATCAGCCCCAGCATTTT; CDR3 protein: CAWKLGGYSNQPQHF
V gene: TRBV7-2; clone size: few; D gene: TRBD2; J gene: TRBJ2-5; CDR3 DNA: TGTGCCAGCAGCTCCCTTTCTAGCGGGAGAGGAGAGACCCAGTACTTC; CDR3 protein: CASSSLSSGRGETQYF
V gene: TRBV5-1; clone size: NA; D gene: NA; J gene: TRBJ2-5; CDR3 DNA: TGCGCCAGCAGCTTGGGAGAGGCCCAAGAGACCCAGTACTTC; CDR3 protein: CASSLGEAQETQYF
V gene: TRBV19; clone size: NA; D gene: NA; J gene: TRBJ1-5; CDR3 DNA: TGTGCCAGTAGCCCCGGCAGGGCCTACAATCAGCCCCAGCATTTT; CDR3 protein: CASSPGRAYNQPQHF
V gene: TRBV11-1; clone size: NA; D gene: NA; J gene: TRBJ2-5; CDR3 DNA: TGTGCCAGCAGCTTTTTGGGTCAAGAGACCCAGTACTTC; CDR3 protein: CASSFLGQETQYF